The rows below give T cell receptor beta chains drawn from one sample of a study of T cell repertoires in cytomegalovirus infection. TCRdb called the reads again in MiXCR, with one record for every CDR3 protein. There are 300,000 to 400,000 distinct CDR3 sequences in the sample; about 27% occur only once, and around 19% lies in the top ten. Antigens of these TCRs are unknown. This material consisted of cultured PBMCs, taken from culture after CMV antigen stimulation. These receptors were obtained from a human donor in good health (CMV status not recorded). Some clones in this sample may be carry-over from other donors' samples. Each CDR3 is given with its conserved first and last residue. The D gene is left open where the match is weak. Rows may omit the clone size; those that give it use once, few, many or a size class.

abundance: NA
d_gene: NA
v_gene: TRBV7-3
j_gene: TRBJ1-1
CDR3nt: TGTGCCAGCAGCCCCCAGGTGGGAGGGGGTGCTGAAGCTTTCTTT
CDR3aa: CASSPQVGGGAEAFF

abundance: NA
d_gene: TRBD1
v_gene: TRBV3-1
j_gene: TRBJ1-1
CDR3nt: TGTGCCAGCAGATCAGATGGGACAGGGATTGGGGAAGCTTTCTTT
CDR3aa: CASRSDGTGIGEAFF

abundance: NA
d_gene: NA
v_gene: TRBV10-3
j_gene: TRBJ1-1
CDR3nt: TGTGCCATCAGTGAAGGAAGCTACACTGAAGCTTTCTTT
CDR3aa: CAISEGSYTEAFF

abundance: NA
d_gene: TRBD1
v_gene: TRBV10-3
j_gene: TRBJ1-3
CDR3nt: TGTGCCATCAGTGGAGAAACAGGGGGATCTGGAAACACCATATATTTT
CDR3aa: CAISGETGGSGNTIYF

abundance: few
d_gene: NA
v_gene: TRBV6-1
j_gene: TRBJ2-7
CDR3nt: TGTGCCAGCAGTGAAGCGGAGACAGTCAACTACGAGCAGTACTTC
CDR3aa: CASSEAETVNYEQYF

abundance: NA
d_gene: TRBD1
v_gene: TRBV7-2
j_gene: TRBJ1-4
CDR3nt: TGTGCCAGCAAAACAGGGGGCGCGCCTAATGAAAAACTGTTTTTT
CDR3aa: CASKTGGAPNEKLFF

abundance: few
d_gene: NA
v_gene: TRBV12-3/TRBV12-4
j_gene: TRBJ1-5
CDR3nt: TGTGCCAGCAGTCCCGACAGACCCCTGCCCCAGCATTTT
CDR3aa: CASSPDRPLPQHF

abundance: once
d_gene: TRBD1
v_gene: TRBV2
j_gene: TRBJ1-1
CDR3nt: TGTGCCACCAAGATACAGGGGATCGGCACTGAAGCTTTCTTT
CDR3aa: CATKIQGIGTEAFF

abundance: NA
d_gene: NA
v_gene: TRBV6-5
j_gene: TRBJ1-1
CDR3nt: TGTGCCAGCAGTCTGACAGTCCTGAACACTGAAGCTTTCTTT
CDR3aa: CASSLTVLNTEAFF

abundance: NA
d_gene: NA
v_gene: TRBV30
j_gene: TRBJ2-1
CDR3nt: TGTGCCTGGAGTGTGGCCCACGGGGTGAAGTTCTTC
CDR3aa: CAWSVAHGVKFF

abundance: NA
d_gene: TRBD2
v_gene: TRBV4-1
j_gene: TRBJ2-1
CDR3nt: TGCGCCAGCAGCCAAGCCCCGGGACTAGGGGGTGAGCAGTTCTTC
CDR3aa: CASSQAPGLGGEQFF

abundance: many
d_gene: TRBD1
v_gene: TRBV19
j_gene: TRBJ1-1
CDR3nt: TGTGCCAGCAGCCGGACAGGGAACACTGAAGCTTTCTTT
CDR3aa: CASSRTGNTEAFF

abundance: few
d_gene: NA
v_gene: TRBV20-1
j_gene: TRBJ1-4
CDR3nt: TGCAGTGCTCGCAGACCGCTTTTAAATGAAAAACTGTTTTTT
CDR3aa: CSARRPLLNEKLFF

abundance: NA
d_gene: NA
v_gene: TRBV28
j_gene: TRBJ2-6
CDR3nt: TGTGCCAGCAGAGGACGGGTCTCTGGGGCCAACGTCCTGACTTTC
CDR3aa: CASRGRVSGANVLTF

abundance: many
d_gene: NA
v_gene: TRBV7-6
j_gene: TRBJ2-1
CDR3nt: TGTGCCAGCAGCTGGAAAGAGGGGTCACTAGCCCTAGAAATGTTCTTC
CDR3aa: CASSWKEGSLALEMFF

abundance: few
d_gene: TRBD1
v_gene: TRBV7-9
j_gene: TRBJ1-1
CDR3nt: TGTGCCAGCAGCCGATACAGGGGGCCAGACACTGAAGCTTTCTTT
CDR3aa: CASSRYRGPDTEAFF

abundance: NA
d_gene: NA
v_gene: TRBV20-1
j_gene: TRBJ1-2
CDR3nt: TGCAGTGCTAGAGACACTCCGACGAACTACTATGGCTACACCTTC
CDR3aa: CSARDTPTNYYGYTF

abundance: NA
d_gene: NA
v_gene: TRBV4-1
j_gene: TRBJ1-1
CDR3nt: TGCGCCAGCAGCCAACAGGGTAGGGACACTGAAGCTTTCTTT
CDR3aa: CASSQQGRDTEAFF

abundance: few
d_gene: NA
v_gene: TRBV27
j_gene: TRBJ2-3
CDR3nt: TGTGCCAGCAGTTTACGAGCGGGTCTTCCGGATACGCAGTATTTT
CDR3aa: CASSLRAGLPDTQYF

abundance: many
d_gene: NA
v_gene: TRBV7-8
j_gene: TRBJ2-7
CDR3nt: TGTGCCAGCAGCCGTGACGGACCCTACGAGCAGTACTTC
CDR3aa: CASSRDGPYEQYF

abundance: once
d_gene: NA
v_gene: TRBV5-1
j_gene: TRBJ1-1
CDR3nt: TGCGCCAGCAGCTTGGGAGGCTCCTATGGAGCTTTCTTT
CDR3aa: CASSLGGSYGAFF

abundance: NA
d_gene: TRBD1
v_gene: TRBV19
j_gene: TRBJ2-7
CDR3nt: TGTGCCAGTAGCAGAGCTAAGACAGGGGGGCTCTACGAGCAGTACTTC
CDR3aa: CASSRAKTGGLYEQYF

abundance: NA
d_gene: NA
v_gene: TRBV5-6
j_gene: TRBJ2-7
CDR3nt: TGTGCCAGCAGCTTGGACAGCTTCTCCTACGAGCAGTACTTC
CDR3aa: CASSLDSFSYEQYF

abundance: many
d_gene: TRBD2
v_gene: TRBV28
j_gene: TRBJ2-7
CDR3nt: TGTGCCAGCAGTTTACGGTCCAGCGGGAGGGCCTACGAGCAGTACTTC
CDR3aa: CASSLRSSGRAYEQYF

abundance: many
d_gene: NA
v_gene: TRBV7-2
j_gene: TRBJ1-1
CDR3nt: TGTGCCAGCAGCTCGGGCGTGTTTGAAGCTTTCTTT
CDR3aa: CASSSGVFEAFF

abundance: many
d_gene: NA
v_gene: TRBV10-2
j_gene: TRBJ2-3
CDR3nt: TGCGCCAGCAGTGTTAGCAGCCTCACAGATACGCAGTATTTT
CDR3aa: CASSVSSLTDTQYF